This T cell receptor (beta chain) is drawn from a study of response to subunit inactivated influenza vaccine. Study-wide results and limits: Authors suggested seasonal influenza vaccinations each recruit few new T cells.

Using its own MiXCR run on the RT-PCR reads, TCRdb lists one record per CDR3 protein. The sample lists about 540,000 distinct CDR3 sequences, around 15% seen once, with approximately 10% in the top ten. The CDR3 runs to 14 residues. V gave up 7 bases and J gave up 3 bases; unmatched junction bases: 7. Germline lookup yields CDR1 ENHRY and CDR2 SYGVKD. This clonotype was counted only a few times. Its antigen is not identified. This receptor was taken from a middle-aged man who received an inactivated influenza vaccine. This rearrangement joins TRBV10-3 to TRBJ2-3, with 7 bases matching TRBD1. The sequences come from PBMCs from blood, collected 11 to 12 days after vaccination. CDR3: CAITPGRGTDTQYF. The CDR3 nucleotides read TGTGCCATCACCCCGGGCAGGGGGACAGATACGCAGTATTTT.